This TCR beta chain was sequenced for a study of OX40 agonist ivuxolimab in advanced cancers. Libraries were prepared by immunoSEQ multiplex PCR; TCRdb keeps only in-frame clonotypes and omits some of them. The data hold fewer than 65,000 clones, with roughly 90% observed a single time. From germline, CDR1 is MDHEN and CDR2 SYDVKM. Trimming left V 3 bases short and J 0 bases short, with 15 bases between. The CDR3 is made up of 17 amino acids. This specimen was CD4+ or CD8+ T cells sorted from blood, taken in a trial of the OX40 agonist ivuxolimab. The receptor's source is an adult with an advanced solid tumor such as melanoma, head and neck, liver or kidney cancer. The rearrangement uses TRBV28 and TRBJ2-4; D not resolved. CDR3 protein: CASSFIQGLLAKNIQYF. The CDR3 DNA follows: TGTGCCAGCAGTTTCATCCAAGGGTTACTAGCCAAAAACATTCAGTACTTC.